This T cell receptor beta chain comes out of a study of CD4 T cells in relation to SARS-CoV-2 and coronaviruses. Study-level information: TCR beta CDR3s were sequenced after roughly 10-day antigen culture of PBMCs. Crossreactive spike epitopes shared across donors were mapped to their HLA restriction. Whole-study findings and limits: No crossreactivity against non-spike viral proteins was tested here.

The table came from immunoSEQ multiplex PCR; TCRdb's copy has only in-frame clones and leaves some out. This table has 41,000 or so clones, roughly 84% appearing once. CDR1 and CDR2 (germline): SGHTA, FQGNSA. The CDR3 covers 16 residues. The ends lost 5 bases at V and 2 bases at J; junction bases unmatched: 10. With respect to this clone: Its antigen is unknown.

Naive or memory CD4+ cells were cultured 1:1 with T cell-depleted PBMCs plus CEF. Sequencing was done on a sample of naive CD4+ T cells from PBMCs, cultured in vitro. Regarding subset: naive CD4+ T cells isolated by negative enrichment. The chain uses TRBV7-2 and TRBJ2-5, with 8 positions matching TRBD2. The clonotype comes from an adult with COVID-19. In DNA form, the CDR3 reads TGTGCCAGCAGCCAGCGGGGGTCTGTTAATCAAGAGACCCAGTACTTC. Translating it yields CASSQRGSVNQETQYF.